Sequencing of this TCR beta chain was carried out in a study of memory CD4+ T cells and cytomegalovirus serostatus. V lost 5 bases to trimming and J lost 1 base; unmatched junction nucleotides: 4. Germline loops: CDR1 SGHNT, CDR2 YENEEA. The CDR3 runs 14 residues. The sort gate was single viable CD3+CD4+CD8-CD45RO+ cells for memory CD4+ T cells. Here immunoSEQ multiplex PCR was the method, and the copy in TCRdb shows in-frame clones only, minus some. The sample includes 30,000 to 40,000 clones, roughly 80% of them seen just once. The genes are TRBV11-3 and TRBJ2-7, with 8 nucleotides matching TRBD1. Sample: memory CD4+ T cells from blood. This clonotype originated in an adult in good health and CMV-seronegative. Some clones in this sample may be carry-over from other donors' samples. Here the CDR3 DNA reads TGTGCCAGCAGCACTCACAGGGGGTCCTACGAGCAGTACTTC. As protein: CASSTHRGSYEQYF.